This T cell receptor beta chain was captured by sequencing in a study of shared clonotypes between healthy human individuals. General study results and limits: Non-shared clonotypes displayed generation probabilities falling below those of clonotypes present in all four donors.

The CDR3 is 12 residues long. J was trimmed by 8 bases and V by 5 bases; bases with no gene match: 6. Germline CDR1 reads SGHRS; CDR2 reads YFSETQ. Comments on this clone: Its antigen is still unknown.

Method: immunoSEQ multiplex PCR; TCRdb's copy keeps in-frame clones and lacks some. The sample comprises about 960,000 clones, 76% of which are singletons, and approximately 1.5% rests with the top ten. The V and J genes are TRBV5-1 and TRBJ1-2; 7 nucleotides agree with TRBD1. The specimen sequenced was memory CD4+ T cells sorted from blood. Subset given: CD45RA-negative fraction. The TCR was taken from a man younger than 35 in good health. This CDR3 is CASRLTGDGYTF. The CDR3 coding sequence is TGCGCCAGCAGACTAACAGGGGACGGCTACACCTTC.